This T cell receptor beta chain was found in a study of long-term antiretroviral therapy in people with HIV. Overall study: By about a decade, the earliest samples predate the 2015 immediate-ART recommendation.

The V end lost 1 base, the J end lost 1 base, and 0 bases lay between the germline ends. This CDR3 region has 12 residues. CDR1 and CDR2 (germline): SNHLY, FYNNEI. Running of the v3.0 immunoSEQ assay took place at survey level. Only in-frame clones appear in the TCRdb table, and some are missing; sequencing was by immunoSEQ multiplex PCR. The data hold around 28,000 clones, with about 89% observed a single time. This clone was seen a single time. The rearrangement joins TRBV2 to TRBJ2-3; D remains ambiguous. Material: unsorted PBMCs, obtained 3.1 years after starting antiretroviral therapy. The origin of this receptor is a man aged 18 to 30 with HIV. The CDR3 loop is CASSEGTDTQYF. CDR3 DNA: TGTGCCAGCAGTGAAGGCACAGATACGCAGTATTTT.